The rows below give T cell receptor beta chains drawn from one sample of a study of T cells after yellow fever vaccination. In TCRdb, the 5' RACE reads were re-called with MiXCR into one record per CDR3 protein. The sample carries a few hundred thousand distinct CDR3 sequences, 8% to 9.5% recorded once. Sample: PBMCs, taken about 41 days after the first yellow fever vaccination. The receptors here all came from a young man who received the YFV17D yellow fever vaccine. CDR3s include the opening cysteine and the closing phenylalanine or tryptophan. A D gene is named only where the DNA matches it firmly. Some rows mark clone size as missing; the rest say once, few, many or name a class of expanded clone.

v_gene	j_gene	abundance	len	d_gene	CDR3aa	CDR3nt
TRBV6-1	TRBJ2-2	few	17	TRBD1	CASSPGQGVSGTGELFF	TGTGCCAGCAGTCCGGGACAGGGGGTTAGTGGCACCGGGGAGCTGTTTTTT
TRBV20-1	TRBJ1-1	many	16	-	CSARASGGAMNTEAFF	TGCAGTGCTAGGGCGTCGGGGGGAGCTATGAACACTGAAGCTTTCTTT
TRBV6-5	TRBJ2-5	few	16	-	CASSYSSRGGQETQYF	TGTGCCAGCAGTTACTCTTCCAGGGGGGGGCAAGAGACCCAGTACTTC
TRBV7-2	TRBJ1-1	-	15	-	CASSPPLAGRTEAFF	TGTGCCAGCAGCCCCCCCCTTGCAGGGCGCACTGAAGCTTTCTTT
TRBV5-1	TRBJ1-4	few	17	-	CASSPNPGQPRREKLFF	TGCGCCAGCAGCCCAAACCCAGGACAGCCACGACGGGAAAAACTGTTTTTT
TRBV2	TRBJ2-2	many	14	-	CASSFWANTGELFF	TGTGCCAGCAGTTTTTGGGCGAACACCGGGGAGCTGTTTTTT
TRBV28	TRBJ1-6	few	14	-	CASSPSGPVGTLHF	TGTGCCAGCAGTCCTAGTGGGCCAGTGGGAACCCTCCACTTT
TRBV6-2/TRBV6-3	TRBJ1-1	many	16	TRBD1	CASSPRTGPSQGEAFF	TGTGCCAGCAGTCCCCGGACAGGGCCAAGTCAGGGTGAAGCTTTCTTT
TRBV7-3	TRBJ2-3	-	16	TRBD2	CASSAQATSGGNTQYF	TGTGCCAGCAGCGCCCAAGCGACTAGCGGGGGTAATACGCAGTATTTT
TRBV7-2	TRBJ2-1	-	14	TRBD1	CASSPDNHRGLEFF	TGTGCCAGCAGCCCAGATAATCACAGGGGGCTCGAGTTCTTC
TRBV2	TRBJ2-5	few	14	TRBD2	CASSAGDWQETQYF	TGTGCCAGCTCAGCGGGGGACTGGCAAGAGACCCAGTACTTC
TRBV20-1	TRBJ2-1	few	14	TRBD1	CSALTGASYNEQFF	TGCAGTGCTTTGACAGGGGCCTCCTACAATGAGCAGTTCTTC
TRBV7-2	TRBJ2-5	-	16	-	CASSLARGDRGETQYF	TGTGCCAGCAGCTTAGCGCGAGGCGACAGAGGAGAGACCCAGTACTTC
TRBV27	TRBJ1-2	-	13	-	CASSSSPAIGYTF	TGTGCCAGCAGTTCGTCGCCGGCCATTGGCTACACCTTC
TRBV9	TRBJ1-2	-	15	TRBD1	CASSASGTGEYGYTF	TGTGCCAGCAGCGCGTCCGGGACAGGGGAGTATGGCTACACCTTC
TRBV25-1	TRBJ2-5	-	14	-	CASSVGAIGETQYF	TGTGCCAGCAGTGTAGGGGCCATAGGAGAGACCCAGTACTTC
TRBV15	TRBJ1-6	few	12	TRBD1	CATTRGHSPLHF	TGTGCCACCACCAGGGGGCATTCACCCCTCCACTTT
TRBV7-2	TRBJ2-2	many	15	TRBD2	CASSSPAGETGELFF	TGTGCCAGCAGCTCCCCCGCGGGGGAGACCGGGGAGCTGTTTTTT
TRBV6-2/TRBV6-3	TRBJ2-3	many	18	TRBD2	CASRTILSAGAGTDTQYF	TGTGCCAGCAGAACCATCCTCTCAGCGGGGGCCGGCACAGATACGCAGTATTTT
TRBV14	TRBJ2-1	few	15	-	CASSQPRSSYNEQFF	TGTGCCAGCAGCCAGCCCAGAAGCTCCTACAATGAGCAGTTCTTC
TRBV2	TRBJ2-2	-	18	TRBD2	CAICFRRVGSGGSGELFF	TGTGCCATCTGTTTTCGGCGGGTGGGTAGCGGGGGCTCGGGGGAGCTGTTTTTT
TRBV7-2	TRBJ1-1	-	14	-	CASSFRGAGGGAFF	TGTGCCAGCAGCTTCCGGGGGGCCGGGGGGGGAGCTTTCTTT
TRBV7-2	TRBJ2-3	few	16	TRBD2	CASSSAAGGLTDTQYF	TGTGCCAGCAGCTCCGCAGCGGGGGGGCTCACAGATACGCAGTATTTT
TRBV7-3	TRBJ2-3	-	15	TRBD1	CASSLTRGLSDTQYF	TGTGCCAGCAGCTTAACCAGGGGGTTGTCAGATACGCAGTATTTT
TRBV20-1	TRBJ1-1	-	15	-	CSARKWDGANTEAFF	TGCAGTGCTAGAAAATGGGACGGCGCGAACACTGAAGCTTTCTTT
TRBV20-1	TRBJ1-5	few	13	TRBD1	CSASGGAEQPQHF	TGCAGTGCGTCAGGGGGCGCAGAGCAGCCCCAGCATTTT
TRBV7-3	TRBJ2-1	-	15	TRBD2	CASSSGGSGGNEQFF	TGTGCCAGCTCTAGCGGGGGGAGTGGAGGCAATGAGCAGTTCTTC
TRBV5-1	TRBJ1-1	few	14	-	CASSLAGGRTEAFF	TGCGCCAGCAGCTTGGCGGGGGGACGGACTGAAGCTTTCTTT
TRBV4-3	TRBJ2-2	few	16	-	CASSQDPGHVTGELFF	TGCGCCAGCAGCCAAGATCCGGGGCATGTTACCGGGGAGCTGTTTTTT
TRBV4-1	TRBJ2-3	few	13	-	CASSQDNTDTQYF	TGCGCCAGCAGCCAAGATAACACAGATACGCAGTATTTT
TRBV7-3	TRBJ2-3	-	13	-	CASSSGDEDTQYF	TGTGCCAGCAGCTCGGGAGATGAGGATACGCAGTATTTT
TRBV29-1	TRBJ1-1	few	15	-	CSVHKGLGPDTEAFF	TGCAGCGTTCACAAGGGACTAGGTCCTGACACTGAAGCTTTCTTT
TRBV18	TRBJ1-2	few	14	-	CASSPTPGNYGYTF	TGTGCCAGCTCACCAACCCCCGGGAACTATGGCTACACCTTC
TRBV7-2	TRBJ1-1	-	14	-	CASSISRDNTEAFF	TGTGCCAGCAGCATTTCCCGGGACAACACTGAAGCTTTCTTT
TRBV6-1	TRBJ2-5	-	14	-	CASSGLVAGETQYF	TGTGCCAGCAGTGGACTAGTGGCGGGGGAGACCCAGTACTTC
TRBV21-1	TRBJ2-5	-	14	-	CASSNDREKETQYF	TGTGCCAGCAGCAATGACAGGGAGAAGGAGACCCAGTACTTC
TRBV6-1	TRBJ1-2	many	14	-	CASSEMGVSYGYTF	TGTGCCAGCAGTGAGATGGGGGTTAGCTATGGCTACACCTTC
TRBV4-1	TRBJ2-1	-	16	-	CASSQDQMGGGSEQFF	TGCGCCAGCAGCCAAGATCAGATGGGAGGGGGCAGTGAGCAGTTCTTC
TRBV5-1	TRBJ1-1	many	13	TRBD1	CASTGQGSTEAFF	TGCGCCAGCACAGGACAGGGGTCTACTGAAGCTTTCTTT
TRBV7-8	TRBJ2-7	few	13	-	CASSFAGSYEQYF	TGTGCCAGCAGCTTCGCAGGCTCCTACGAGCAGTACTTC
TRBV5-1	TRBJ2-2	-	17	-	CASSLPPGGADTGELFF	TGCGCCAGCAGCTTACCCCCAGGGGGGGCCGACACCGGGGAGCTGTTTTTT
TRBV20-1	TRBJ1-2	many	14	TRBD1	CSASRTGRNYGYTF	TGCAGTGCTTCAAGGACAGGGCGTAACTATGGCTACACCTTC
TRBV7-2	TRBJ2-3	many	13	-	CASSLGNGDTQYF	TGTGCCAGCAGCTTAGGGAACGGGGATACGCAGTATTTT
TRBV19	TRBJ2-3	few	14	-	CASGYRSSTDTQYF	TGTGCCAGCGGATACAGGTCTAGCACAGATACGCAGTATTTT
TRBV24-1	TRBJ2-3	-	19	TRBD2	CATSGWTSGGPADTDTQYF	TGTGCCACCAGTGGGTGGACTAGCGGGGGGCCAGCCGACACAGATACGCAGTATTTT
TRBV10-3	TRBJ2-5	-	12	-	CAISGGPGTQYF	TGTGCCATCAGTGGCGGCCCAGGGACCCAGTACTTC
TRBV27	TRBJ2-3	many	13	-	CASSSARTDTQYF	TGTGCCAGCAGTTCCGCTAGAACAGATACGCAGTATTTT
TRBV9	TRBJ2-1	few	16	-	CASSVARGSSYNEQFF	TGTGCCAGCAGCGTAGCTCGGGGGAGCTCCTACAATGAGCAGTTCTTC
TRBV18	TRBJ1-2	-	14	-	CASSPPARSDGYTF	TGTGCCAGCTCACCACCCGCCAGGAGTGATGGCTACACCTTC
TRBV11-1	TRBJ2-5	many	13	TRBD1	CASSHGTEETQYF	TGTGCCAGCAGCCATGGGACAGAAGAGACCCAGTACTTC